A selection of T cell receptor beta chains follows, all from one sample in a study of cytomegalovirus exposure and HLA in healthy donors. The protocol was immunoSEQ multiplex PCR, while the TCRdb copy is restricted to in-frame clones and leaves out a portion. The sample has around 130,000 clones, around 80% seen once. The sample was PBMCs. Receptor source: a man younger than 35 in good health and CMV-seronegative. Each CDR3 is given with its conserved first and last residue. A D gene is named only where the DNA matches it firmly. Part of the rows lack a size; the others show once, few, many or a class for expanded clones.

d_gene	v_gene	abundance	j_gene	CDR3nt	CDR3aa
NA	TRBV9	NA	TRBJ2-1	TGTGCCAGCAGCCCCCCGGGGAGGCCATCTTACAATGAGCAGTTCTTC	CASSPPGRPSYNEQFF
TRBD2	TRBV28	NA	TRBJ2-1	TGTGCCAGCAGGGCGACTAGCGGGAGCATTAATGAGCAGTTCTTC	CASRATSGSINEQFF
TRBD2	TRBV27	NA	TRBJ2-1	TGTGCCAGCAGACCGACTAGCGGGAGGTTGAATGAGCAGTTCTTC	CASRPTSGRLNEQFF
NA	TRBV7-2	NA	TRBJ1-1	TGTGCCAGCAGCTTAGCCACAGCACAGAGCACTGAAGCTTTCTTT	CASSLATAQSTEAFF
NA	TRBV18	NA	TRBJ2-7	TGTGCCAGCTCACCATTCGCGCCTAGCGAAGGTGGCGAGCAGTACTTC	CASSPFAPSEGGEQYF
TRBD2	TRBV27	NA	TRBJ2-1	TGTGCCAGCAGTCGGACTAGCGGGAAACAACACAATGAGCAGTTCTTC	CASSRTSGKQHNEQFF
TRBD1	TRBV11-2	NA	TRBJ1-2	TGTGCCAGCAGCTCCTACCTCGACAGGGGCGGCGGCTACACCTTC	CASSSYLDRGGGYTF
NA	TRBV5-1	NA	TRBJ2-7	TGCGCCAGCAGCTCACAAACCTCGGGAGCCTACGAGCAGTACTTC	CASSSQTSGAYEQYF
TRBD1	TRBV18	NA	TRBJ1-1	TGTGCCAGCTCACCAGACAGGGCAGAAGCTTTCTTT	CASSPDRAEAFF
TRBD2	TRBV2	NA	TRBJ2-1	TGTGCCAGCAGTCAACTAGCGGGAGCCCGGAATGAGCAGTTCTTC	CASSQLAGARNEQFF
TRBD1	TRBV4-1	few	TRBJ1-1	TGCGCCAGCAGCCCACCAGACAGGGGCACTGAAGCTTTCTTT	CASSPPDRGTEAFF
TRBD2	TRBV7-9	NA	TRBJ2-3	TGTGCCGACATGGAATTAGCGGGCGCCTATACGCAGTATTTT	CADMELAGAYTQYF
NA	TRBV4-3	NA	TRBJ1-2	TGCGCCAGCAGCCAAGCACAGTCTAACTTCTATGGCTACACCTTC	CASSQAQSNFYGYTF
TRBD2	TRBV4-3	once	TRBJ2-1	TGCGCCAGCAGCCAACTAGCGGGGGGATTCGGTTACAATGAGCAGTTCTTC	CASSQLAGGFGYNEQFF
TRBD2	TRBV19	once	TRBJ2-1	TGTGCCACCACTAGCGGGAGTGAGAATGAGCAGTTCTTC	CATTSGSENEQFF
TRBD2	TRBV6-4	few	TRBJ2-2	TGTGCCAGCAGTGAAAGGGCGGGAGACACCGGGGAGCTGTTTTTT	CASSERAGDTGELFF
NA	TRBV7-2	NA	TRBJ2-2	TGTGCCAGCAGCTTACCCCGACAGACAACCTTGAACACCGGGGAGCTGTTTTTT	CASSLPRQTTLNTGELFF
TRBD2	TRBV9	NA	TRBJ2-3	TGTGCCAGCAGCACCAGCGGGAGAGGTAAAGATACGCAGTATTTT	CASSTSGRGKDTQYF
TRBD1	TRBV2	NA	TRBJ2-7	TGTGCCAGGGACACCGGGACAGAAGGACCCGAGCAGTACTTC	CARDTGTEGPEQYF
NA	TRBV18	once	TRBJ2-1	TGTGCCAGCTCACCTCTAGAAGCTTTTGAGCAGTTCTTC	CASSPLEAFEQFF
NA	TRBV15	NA	TRBJ2-7	TGTGCCACCAGCAGAGATAGTAGGGGGTTAGGATACGAGCAGTACTTC	CATSRDSRGLGYEQYF
NA	TRBV6-5	NA	TRBJ1-2	TGTGCCAGCAGTTACCCGGGGAGAGGTGGCTACACCTTC	CASSYPGRGGYTF
NA	TRBV29-1	NA	TRBJ2-7	TGCAGCGTTACCGGGGACGAGCAGTACTTC	CSVTGDEQYF
NA	TRBV7-9	NA	TRBJ1-2	TGTGCCAGCAGCCGTTGGGCTACCTCTAACTATGGCTACACCTTC	CASSRWATSNYGYTF
NA	TRBV13	NA	TRBJ2-7	TGTGCCAGCAGCTCCCCCGCGGAGGGCGTCTCCTACGAGCAGTACTTC	CASSSPAEGVSYEQYF
NA	TRBV18	NA	TRBJ2-2	TGTGCCAGCTCCTTCATTATTGCGGAGGAGCTGTTTTTT	CASSFIIAEELFF
NA	TRBV6-6	NA	TRBJ1-5	TGTGCCAGCATCTCTGGTGGACGGCGGGATCAGCCCCAGCATTTT	CASISGGRRDQPQHF
TRBD1	TRBV18	once	TRBJ1-1	TGTGCCAGCTCACCGCAGACAGGGGGTCTGAACACTGAAGCTTTCTTT	CASSPQTGGLNTEAFF
NA	TRBV19	NA	TRBJ1-5	TGTGCCAGTAGTATATGGGGAGCTAGCAATCAGCCCCAGCATTTT	CASSIWGASNQPQHF
TRBD1	TRBV9	NA	TRBJ1-2	TGTGCCAGCAGCGCCTACAGGGGATTTTACTATGGCTACACCTTC	CASSAYRGFYYGYTF
TRBD1	TRBV5-4	NA	TRBJ1-4	TGTGCCAGCAGCCCGACGGCGGGACAGGGAGGAGAAAAACTGTTTTTT	CASSPTAGQGGEKLFF
NA	TRBV19	NA	TRBJ2-4	TGTGCCAGTAGTATTGGTGCGACAGCCCAGTACTTC	CASSIGATAQYF